This entry is about one T cell receptor (beta chain). Its antigen is not identified. Stated treatment: some 20 received Ad26.COV2.S at low or high dose, single or two shots; 5 received placebo; per-sample allocation not given. Repertoires come from day 63 after the first vaccine or placebo injection. Boston supplied an adult donor aged 18-55 years. Profiled with immunoSEQ multiplex PCR; TCRdb holds only in-frame clones, not every one. Of 400,000 to 500,000 clones detected, approximately 87% appear once; the ten largest clones hold approximately 4%. This record comes from a study of Ad26.COV2.S vaccination and SARS-CoV-2 variants. About the study: Donor joined the COV1001 Ad26.COV2.S trial arm.

Study observations and caveats: Breadth, reportedly substantial, characterized the spike-specific CD8+ and CD4+ T cell responses after vaccination.

The germline CDR1 and CDR2 sequences are LNHDA and SQIVND (reference sequence). This CDR3 has 11 amino acids. V gave up 3 bases and J gave up 5 bases, with 5 bases separating them. Sequencing was performed on peripheral blood, taken in a trial of Ad26.COV2.S vaccine versus placebo. The source is a person between 18 and 65 years old who received the Ad26.COV2.S COVID-19 vaccine or a placebo. This sequence joins TRBV19 and TRBJ2-7; D call uncertain. The CDR3 spells CASSMYDEQYF. In DNA form, the CDR3 reads TGTGCCAGTAGTATGTACGACGAGCAGTACTTC.